Given below is one T cell receptor beta chain in context. TCR beta cDNA was prepared out of about 530 ng total RNA by means of a constant-region primer. Amplification in three nested multiplex PCR rounds with slightly modified ARM-PCR gave rise to TCR beta libraries. The first two PCR rounds used TRBV1-TRBV30 primers with a Cbeta primer, approximately 9 cycles each. TCRdb re-derived calls from the multiplex PCR reads in MiXCR, one entry per CDR3 protein. This table holds fewer than 250,000 distinct CDR3 sequences, over 80% found once. The data derive from a study of tumor-infiltrating lymphocytes in primary liver carcinoma. Study-level information: All patients, whether men or women, fell within 30 to 69 years of age.

Germline V lookup: CDR1 MNHEY, CDR2 SVGEGT. Trimming cost V 7 bases and J 6 bases; bases outside gene matches: 12. The CDR3 runs to 15 residues. Unsorted bulk tissue of about 17-32 mg yielded co-extracted RNA and DNA. Researchers took samples from five separate regions of each tumor. The V and J genes are TRBV6-2 or TRBV6-3 and TRBJ2-1; 7 bases fit TRBD2. This clonotype was sampled from a man aged 35-49 years with primary liver carcinoma and hepatitis B virus infection. The sequencing input was tumor tissue from primary liver carcinoma. Here the CDR3 DNA reads TGTGCCAGCACTCGACGACCACTAGCGACCAATGAGCAGTTCTTC. Translating gives CASTRRPLATNEQFF.